The rows below give T cell receptor beta chains drawn from one sample of a study of CD8 T cells in Susac syndrome. TCRdb passed the immunoSEQ multiplex PCR reads through MiXCR, listing each CDR3 protein once. The table records some 300,000 distinct CDR3 sequences, about 88% of them present only once. Sample: CD8+ T cells from PBMCs. These receptor sequences come from a human donor with multiple sclerosis. CDR3s include the opening cysteine and the closing phenylalanine or tryptophan. D genes are given only for firm matches. The size field is filled for only some rows; it gives once, few, many or a size class.

J gene: TRBJ2-3; D gene: .; V gene: TRBV3-1; clone size: .; CDR3 DNA: TGTGCCAGCAGCCAAGATCTGGATTTTCGAGATACGCAGTATTTT; CDR3 protein: CASSQDLDFRDTQYF
J gene: TRBJ1-2; D gene: TRBD1; V gene: TRBV29-1; clone size: .; CDR3 DNA: TGCAGCGTTGAACCTGGACAGGGGACGGGGAATGGCTACACCTTC; CDR3 protein: CSVEPGQGTGNGYTF
J gene: TRBJ2-5; D gene: TRBD2; V gene: TRBV29-1; clone size: .; CDR3 DNA: TGCAGCGTTGACTCGACTAGCGGGACGACGTACCAAGAGACCCAGTACTTC; CDR3 protein: CSVDSTSGTTYQETQYF
J gene: TRBJ2-7; D gene: TRBD1; V gene: TRBV27; clone size: .; CDR3 DNA: TGTGCCAGCAGTTTATTGGGACAGGGGGCGATCTACGAGCAGTACTTC; CDR3 protein: CASSLLGQGAIYEQYF
J gene: TRBJ1-2; D gene: .; V gene: TRBV10-3; clone size: .; CDR3 DNA: TGTGCCATCAGTGAGGCCCGGCTACCGTACTATGGCTACACCTTC; CDR3 protein: CAISEARLPYYGYTF
J gene: TRBJ2-7; D gene: TRBD1; V gene: TRBV7-9; clone size: .; CDR3 DNA: TGTGCCAGCAGCACGACAGGGGGGATGACTAGCAGCTACGAGCAGTACTTC; CDR3 protein: CASSTTGGMTSSYEQYF
J gene: TRBJ2-1; D gene: TRBD2; V gene: TRBV6-5; clone size: .; CDR3 DNA: TGTGCCAGCAGTGACGTGACTAGCGATGAGCAGTTCTTC; CDR3 protein: CASSDVTSDEQFF
J gene: TRBJ1-2; D gene: .; V gene: TRBV28; clone size: .; CDR3 DNA: TGTGCCAGCAGTGAGGGACGGAACTATGGCTACACCTTC; CDR3 protein: CASSEGRNYGYTF
J gene: TRBJ2-3; D gene: TRBD1; V gene: TRBV12-3/TRBV12-4; clone size: .; CDR3 DNA: TGTGCCAGCAGCTCGGGACAGGGAACGCAGTATTTT; CDR3 protein: CASSSGQGTQYF
J gene: TRBJ2-2; D gene: TRBD1; V gene: TRBV6-1; clone size: .; CDR3 DNA: TGTGCCAGCAGTATCACCCGGGACAGGGGGCTGTCGAGCACCGGGGAGCTGTTTTTT; CDR3 protein: CASSITRDRGLSSTGELFF
J gene: TRBJ2-3; D gene: TRBD2; V gene: TRBV20-1; clone size: .; CDR3 DNA: TGCAGTGCTAGCCCCCGACTAGCGGGAGGGCCGAGAGATACAGATACGCAGTATTTT; CDR3 protein: CSASPRLAGGPRDTDTQYF
J gene: TRBJ1-1; D gene: .; V gene: TRBV5-8; clone size: .; CDR3 DNA: TGTGCCAGCAACCCGAAGTTAAGGATGAACACTGAAGCTTTCTTT; CDR3 protein: CASNPKLRMNTEAFF
J gene: TRBJ1-1; D gene: .; V gene: TRBV29-1; clone size: .; CDR3 DNA: TGCAGCGCCGAGGGTCGGACGGGGGCCGTAGCGAACACTGAAGTTTTCTTT; CDR3 protein: CSAEGRTGAVANTEVFF
J gene: TRBJ2-5; D gene: TRBD2; V gene: TRBV6-2/TRBV6-3; clone size: .; CDR3 DNA: TGTGCCAGCAGAAACCCCAGAGCGGGAGAAGAGACCCAGTACTTC; CDR3 protein: CASRNPRAGEETQYF
J gene: TRBJ2-7; D gene: TRBD2; V gene: TRBV5-4; clone size: .; CDR3 DNA: TGTGCCAGCAGCCCAATAGCGGGAGTCGACGAGCAGTACTTC; CDR3 protein: CASSPIAGVDEQYF
J gene: TRBJ2-7; D gene: .; V gene: TRBV20-1; clone size: once; CDR3 DNA: TGCAGTGCTATACGAGAGGCTTTGGTTTACGAGCAGTACTTC; CDR3 protein: CSAIREALVYEQYF
J gene: TRBJ2-1; D gene: .; V gene: TRBV6-2/TRBV6-3; clone size: once; CDR3 DNA: TGTGCCAGCAGAAAAATGACTAGTTCGGATGAGCAGTTCTTC; CDR3 protein: CASRKMTSSDEQFF
J gene: TRBJ2-1; D gene: .; V gene: TRBV7-9; clone size: .; CDR3 DNA: TGTGCCAGCAGCCCTTCTTCGGGTGAGCAGTTCTTC; CDR3 protein: CASSPSSGEQFF
J gene: TRBJ2-7; D gene: TRBD1; V gene: TRBV7-2; clone size: .; CDR3 DNA: TGTGCCAGCAGCTACCCGGGACAGACCTACGAGCAGTACTTC; CDR3 protein: CASSYPGQTYEQYF
J gene: TRBJ2-5; D gene: .; V gene: TRBV6-6; clone size: .; CDR3 DNA: TGTGCCAGCAGACCCACAGGAACTAGGGGACAGACCCAGTACTTC; CDR3 protein: CASRPTGTRGQTQYF
J gene: TRBJ2-7; D gene: .; V gene: TRBV6-5; clone size: few; CDR3 DNA: TGTGCCAGCAGTTATAGAAGTACCTACGAGCAGTACTTC; CDR3 protein: CASSYRSTYEQYF
J gene: TRBJ2-7; D gene: .; V gene: TRBV12-3/TRBV12-4; clone size: few; CDR3 DNA: TGTGCCAGCAGCTCGGACAGTTCGAAGCAGTACTTC; CDR3 protein: CASSSDSSKQYF
J gene: TRBJ2-3; D gene: .; V gene: TRBV4-1; clone size: few; CDR3 DNA: TGCGCCAGCAGCCAAGTACGCGGGGAAGGCACAGATACGCAGTATTTT; CDR3 protein: CASSQVRGEGTDTQYF
J gene: TRBJ2-1; D gene: .; V gene: TRBV11-1; clone size: .; CDR3 DNA: TGTGCCAGCAGCTTAGCCGGGGGTCGGGACAATGAGCAGTTCTTC; CDR3 protein: CASSLAGGRDNEQFF
J gene: TRBJ2-7; D gene: .; V gene: TRBV7-9; clone size: .; CDR3 DNA: TGTGCCAGCAGCTTAGTAGGCTCAATCTCCTACGAGCAGTACTTC; CDR3 protein: CASSLVGSISYEQYF
J gene: TRBJ2-1; D gene: .; V gene: TRBV5-6; clone size: .; CDR3 DNA: TGTGCCAGCAGCCCTAGTAATAGAGCGGGCGGAACCTTACGGGGTAATGAGCAGTTCTTC; CDR3 protein: CASSPSNRAGGTLRGNEQFF
J gene: TRBJ2-5; D gene: TRBD2; V gene: TRBV14; clone size: .; CDR3 DNA: TGTGCCAGCAGCGAACAGGGACTAGCGGGAGAGACCCAGTACTTC; CDR3 protein: CASSEQGLAGETQYF
J gene: TRBJ1-4; D gene: .; V gene: TRBV20-1; clone size: .; CDR3 DNA: TGCAGTGCTCAGAGTAATCCGGTTGAAAAACTGTTTTTT; CDR3 protein: CSAQSNPVEKLFF
J gene: TRBJ2-5; D gene: TRBD2; V gene: TRBV20-1; clone size: .; CDR3 DNA: TGCAGTACTAGAGACCTAGCGGGAGTAGAGACCCAGTACTTC; CDR3 protein: CSTRDLAGVETQYF
J gene: TRBJ2-3; D gene: TRBD2; V gene: TRBV6-4; clone size: .; CDR3 DNA: TGTGCCAGCAGTGACTCGGCGGGAGGAGGAGATACGCAGTATTTT; CDR3 protein: CASSDSAGGGDTQYF
J gene: TRBJ2-1; D gene: TRBD2; V gene: TRBV7-9; clone size: .; CDR3 DNA: TGTGCCAGCAGCTTGCTAGGAAGCGGGGTGGGGAATGAGCAGTTCTTC; CDR3 protein: CASSLLGSGVGNEQFF
J gene: TRBJ2-7; D gene: TRBD1; V gene: TRBV30; clone size: .; CDR3 DNA: TGTGCCTGGAAAGGGACAGAACCCTACGAGCAGTACTTC; CDR3 protein: CAWKGTEPYEQYF
J gene: TRBJ2-1; D gene: .; V gene: TRBV7-8; clone size: .; CDR3 DNA: TGTGCCAGCAAACGATTTGACAATGAGCAGTTCTTC; CDR3 protein: CASKRFDNEQFF
J gene: TRBJ2-7; D gene: TRBD1; V gene: TRBV12-3/TRBV12-4; clone size: .; CDR3 DNA: TGTGCCAGCACCCGGGGACAGGATTTCGGAATTTACGAGCAGTACTTC; CDR3 protein: CASTRGQDFGIYEQYF
J gene: TRBJ2-2; D gene: .; V gene: TRBV27; clone size: .; CDR3 DNA: TGTGCCAGCAGTTTATCTGATATGGCTGGCAAAAGAGGAGGGGGGACCGGGGAGCTGTTTTTT; CDR3 protein: CASSLSDMAGKRGGGTGELFF
J gene: TRBJ2-7; D gene: .; V gene: TRBV24-1; clone size: .; CDR3 DNA: TGTGCCACCAGTGATTCGGGGGATACCAACGAGCAGTACTTC; CDR3 protein: CATSDSGDTNEQYF
J gene: TRBJ1-2; D gene: .; V gene: TRBV12-3/TRBV12-4; clone size: .; CDR3 DNA: TGTGCCAGCAACCCGAGATTTGGGGGGGCTGGTGAATATGGCTACACCTTC; CDR3 protein: CASNPRFGGAGEYGYTF
J gene: TRBJ2-7; D gene: .; V gene: TRBV13; clone size: .; CDR3 DNA: TGTGCCAGCAGTCCATCTTGGCAGGGGAACTACGAGCAGTACTTC; CDR3 protein: CASSPSWQGNYEQYF
J gene: TRBJ2-1; D gene: TRBD1; V gene: TRBV4-3; clone size: .; CDR3 DNA: TGCGCCAGCAGCCAAGGGGACAGGAGTAATGAGCAGTTCTTC; CDR3 protein: CASSQGDRSNEQFF
J gene: TRBJ2-7; D gene: TRBD1; V gene: TRBV5-1; clone size: .; CDR3 DNA: TGCGCCAGCAGCTTGGAAGGGACAGGGTATTACGAGCAGTACTTC; CDR3 protein: CASSLEGTGYYEQYF
J gene: TRBJ1-3; D gene: TRBD1; V gene: TRBV7-9; clone size: .; CDR3 DNA: TGTGCCTCCAGGGGGGGCCTCTCTGGAAACACCATATATTTT; CDR3 protein: CASRGGLSGNTIYF
J gene: TRBJ2-7; D gene: .; V gene: TRBV24-1; clone size: .; CDR3 DNA: TGTGCCACCAGAGACACCTACGAGCAGTACTTC; CDR3 protein: CATRDTYEQYF